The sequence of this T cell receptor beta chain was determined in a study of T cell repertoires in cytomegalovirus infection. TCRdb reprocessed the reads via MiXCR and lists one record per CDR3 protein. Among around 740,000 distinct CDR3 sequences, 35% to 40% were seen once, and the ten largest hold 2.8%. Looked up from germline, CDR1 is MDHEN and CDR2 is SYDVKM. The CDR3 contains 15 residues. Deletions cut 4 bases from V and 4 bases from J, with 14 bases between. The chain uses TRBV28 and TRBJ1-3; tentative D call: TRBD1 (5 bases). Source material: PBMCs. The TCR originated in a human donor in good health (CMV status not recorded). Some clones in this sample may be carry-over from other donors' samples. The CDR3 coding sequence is TGTGCCAGCAGTTGGGGAGGGACTTCGGGAAACACCATATATTTT. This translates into CASSWGGTSGNTIYF. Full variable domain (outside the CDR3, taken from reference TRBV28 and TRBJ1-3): DVKVTQSSRYLVKRTGEKVFLECVQDMDHENMFWYRQDPGLGLRLIYFSYDVKMKEKGDIPEGYSVSREKKERFSLILESASTNQTSMYLCASSWGGTSGNTIYFGEGSWLTVV.